The rows below give T cell receptor beta chains drawn from one sample of a study of T cell changes during pregnancy in multiple sclerosis. TCRdb's table, derived via immunoSEQ multiplex PCR, lists solely in-frame clones and lacks some. Of about 43,000 clones listed, approximately 88% were seen once; the top ten hold roughly 4.9%. Source: peripheral blood, taken in the first trimester of pregnancy. The receptor source for this set is a female donor in good health, enrolled as a control in a pregnancy study. Each CDR3 is given with its conserved first and last residue. The D gene is left open where the match is weak. A row's size may be missing; if present it is once, few, many or a size class.

abundance	v_gene	d_gene	j_gene	CDR3nt	CDR3aa
.	TRBV9	.	TRBJ2-3	TGTGCCAGCAGCGTAGATCAGGGGCCCCTGACAGATACGCAGTATTTT	CASSVDQGPLTDTQYF
.	TRBV7-2	.	TRBJ2-3	TGTGCCAGCGGCCGAGGGGGGGCAGATACGCAGTATTTT	CASGRGGADTQYF
.	TRBV9	.	TRBJ2-1	TGTGCCAGCAGCGGGAGGGTAACGGGGGAGTCTTACAATGAGCAGTTCTTC	CASSGRVTGESYNEQFF
.	TRBV7-8	TRBD2	TRBJ2-1	TGTGCCAGCAGCTTAGGAGGGGCGGGGGGCGACTTCAATGAGCAGTTCTTC	CASSLGGAGGDFNEQFF
.	TRBV12-5	.	TRBJ1-1	TGTGCTAGTGGTTTGGAGGGACTTCTGAACACTGAAGCTTTCTTT	CASGLEGLLNTEAFF
.	TRBV6-5	.	TRBJ1-4	TGTGCCAGCATGGGCGGGGCGGGCGGCGAAAAACTGTTTTTT	CASMGGAGGEKLFF
.	TRBV6-5	.	TRBJ1-1	TGTGCCAGCCTTGGAGGCAGATTGAACACTGAAGCTTTCTTT	CASLGGRLNTEAFF
.	TRBV30	.	TRBJ1-2	TGTGCCGGAACAGGGCGCTATGGCTACACCTTC	CAGTGRYGYTF
few	TRBV12-5	.	TRBJ2-2	TGTGCTAGTGGTCCTCCCACCGGGGAGCTGTTTTTT	CASGPPTGELFF
.	TRBV11-1	.	TRBJ2-3	TGTGCCAGCAGCTTAGCGGGGAGAACAGATACGCAGTATTTT	CASSLAGRTDTQYF
.	TRBV28	TRBD2	TRBJ2-5	TGTGCCAGCAGTTTGGGACTAGCGGGAGGAGAGACCCAGTACTTC	CASSLGLAGGETQYF
.	TRBV30	.	TRBJ2-7	TGTGCCTGGAGTGAACACAGATCCTACGAGCAGTACTTC	CAWSEHRSYEQYF
.	TRBV4-1	TRBD2	TRBJ2-1	TGCGCCAGCAGCCCCCGTGCGGGGGGAAAGTTCTTC	CASSPRAGGKFF
.	TRBV5-1	.	TRBJ1-1	TGCGCCAGCAGCACGGACAGAATGAACACTGAAGCTTTCTTT	CASSTDRMNTEAFF
.	TRBV7-2	TRBD1	TRBJ2-1	TGTGCCAGCAGCTCGGGACAGGGGTGGAGCGATGAGCAGTTCTTC	CASSSGQGWSDEQFF
.	TRBV14	TRBD1	TRBJ1-2	TGTGCCAGCAGCCAAGAAAGAACAGGGGGTCGCTATGGCTACACCTTC	CASSQERTGGRYGYTF
.	TRBV5-1	TRBD2	TRBJ2-3	TGCGCCAGCAGCCCGCGGACTAGCGCAACCACAGATACGCAGTATTTT	CASSPRTSATTDTQYF
.	TRBV11-3	.	TRBJ2-2	TGTGCCAGCAGCTTAAGGGGGGGCGTGAACACCGGGGAGCTGTTTTTT	CASSLRGGVNTGELFF
.	TRBV7-9	TRBD2	TRBJ2-2	TGTGCCAGCAGTCTCCGTCGACTAGCGGGAGGCACCGGGGAGCTGTTTTTT	CASSLRRLAGGTGELFF
few	TRBV9	TRBD1	TRBJ2-1	TGTGCCAGCAGCGTAGACAGGGGTGAGCAGTTCTTC	CASSVDRGEQFF
.	TRBV5-1	TRBD2	TRBJ2-7	TGCGCCAGCAGCCCCGGTCTAGCGGGGGCCTACGAGCAGTACTTC	CASSPGLAGAYEQYF
.	TRBV7-2	TRBD1	TRBJ2-1	TGTGCCAGCAGCCGGACAGGCTACGAGCAGTTCTTC	CASSRTGYEQFF
.	TRBV6-6	.	TRBJ1-2	TGTGCCAGCAGTATACAACCCCTACAGGGCGTCTATGGCTACACCTTC	CASSIQPLQGVYGYTF
.	TRBV19	.	TRBJ1-4	TGTGCCAGTAGTCCCCAGACAGGTCCTAATGAAAAACTGTTTTTT	CASSPQTGPNEKLFF
.	TRBV6-5	.	TRBJ2-7	TGTGCCAGCTGCCCCCAAGAGTCCTACGAGCAGTACTTC	CASCPQESYEQYF
few	TRBV7-2	.	TRBJ2-7	TGTGCCAGCAGCCTGGAAAGGAGCTCCTACGAGCAGTACTTC	CASSLERSSYEQYF
.	TRBV28	TRBD1	TRBJ1-6	TGTGCCAGCAGTTTCGGACAGGGGAGAGCCTATAATTCACCCCTCCACTTT	CASSFGQGRAYNSPLHF
few	TRBV7-2	TRBD1	TRBJ1-4	TGTGCCAGCAGCCCCGGCCTAGGGGGCAAAAATGAAAAACTGTTTTTT	CASSPGLGGKNEKLFF
once	TRBV18	TRBD2	TRBJ2-1	TGTGCCAGCTCACCACCGAACTGGCTAGCGGGAGGTAGTGAGCAGTTCTTC	CASSPPNWLAGGSEQFF
.	TRBV7-9	.	TRBJ2-2	TGTGCCAGCAGCTTAGGTCAGAACACCGGGGAGCTGTTTTTT	CASSLGQNTGELFF
.	TRBV4-3	.	TRBJ2-6	TGCGCCAGCAGCCAAGAATGGCCGGAGGGTACTGGGGCCAACGTCCTGACTTTC	CASSQEWPEGTGANVLTF
.	TRBV7-3	TRBD1	TRBJ1-5	TGTGCCAGCAGCCTCGGTGGACAGGGGCAGCCCCAGCATTTT	CASSLGGQGQPQHF
once	TRBV4-1	TRBD2	TRBJ2-5	TGCGCCAGCAGCGGGCCGGGGACTAACGCCCTGGGGACCCAGTACTTC	CASSGPGTNALGTQYF
.	TRBV9	.	TRBJ2-6	TGTGCCAGCAGCGTGAAGGGGACAGGGGCCAACGTCCTGACTTTC	CASSVKGTGANVLTF
.	TRBV5-1	.	TRBJ2-7	TGCGCCAGCAGCACGACTAGTTATACTTCCTACGAGCAGTACTTC	CASSTTSYTSYEQYF
.	TRBV19	TRBD1	TRBJ2-3	TGTGCCAGTACCCCGACAGGGCGAGATACGCAGTATTTT	CASTPTGRDTQYF
.	TRBV4-3	TRBD2	TRBJ2-7	TGCGCCAGCAGCCAAGTCGGGGGGACCCGGATTGAGCAGTACTTC	CASSQVGGTRIEQYF
.	TRBV27	.	TRBJ1-6	TGTGCCAGCACCCAGGGTCTTAAACCCCTCCACTTT	CASTQGLKPLHF
.	TRBV29-1	TRBD2	TRBJ2-5	TGCAGCGTTGAAGGAGAGCGGGGGCCCTCGGAGACCCAGTACTTC	CSVEGERGPSETQYF
.	TRBV6-4	.	TRBJ2-1	TGTGCCAGCAGTGACGCACTAGGGGGGGATGAGCAGTTCTTC	CASSDALGGDEQFF
.	TRBV14	.	TRBJ1-1	TGTGCCAGCAGCCCTCTTTTTAGCGGGAACACTGAAGCTTTCTTT	CASSPLFSGNTEAFF
.	TRBV30	.	TRBJ1-4	TGTGCCTGGAGCAACGGAGGGAATGAAAAACTGTTTTTT	CAWSNGGNEKLFF
.	TRBV9	.	TRBJ1-3	TGTGCCAGCAGCCCTAGAAGAGGGTCCCTCTCTGGAAACACCATATATTTT	CASSPRRGSLSGNTIYF
.	TRBV5-1	.	TRBJ2-5	TGCGCCAGCAGACCTCTAGCCGCCCGGGAGACCCAGTACTTC	CASRPLAARETQYF
.	TRBV19	TRBD1	TRBJ1-1	TGTGCCAGCTCGGGACAGGCCTCGAACACTGAAGCTTTCTTT	CASSGQASNTEAFF
.	TRBV15	.	TRBJ2-7	TGTGCCACCAGCAGAGAAACAGGGATCGACGAGCAGTACTTC	CATSRETGIDEQYF
.	TRBV10-3	.	TRBJ2-1	TGTGCCATCAGCCCGGACAGGGCGGGGGCTAATGAGCAGTTCTTC	CAISPDRAGANEQFF
.	TRBV28	TRBD2	TRBJ2-7	TGTGCCAGCAGTTTATACCTTCTGGCGGGAGTGCCTCCCGAGCAGTACTTC	CASSLYLLAGVPPEQYF
.	TRBV9	.	TRBJ1-1	TGTGCCAGCAGTGCTCTTCAGGGTACTTTGGCTGAAGCTTTCTTT	CASSALQGTLAEAFF
.	TRBV19	TRBD1	TRBJ1-5	TGTGCCAGTAGTCACGACAGGGACCATCAGCCCCAGCATTTT	CASSHDRDHQPQHF
once	TRBV7-3	.	TRBJ1-6	TGTGCCAGCAGCTTGGGGACACCCCCCTATTCACCCCTCCACTTT	CASSLGTPPYSPLHF
.	TRBV28	TRBD2	TRBJ2-7	TGTGCCAGCAGTCCCTACGGGGGGGACACCTACGAGCAGTACTTC	CASSPYGGDTYEQYF
.	TRBV4-3	TRBD1	TRBJ2-1	TGCGCCAGCAGCCAAGATGTAGGGGGCCGAGAGCAGTTCTTC	CASSQDVGGREQFF